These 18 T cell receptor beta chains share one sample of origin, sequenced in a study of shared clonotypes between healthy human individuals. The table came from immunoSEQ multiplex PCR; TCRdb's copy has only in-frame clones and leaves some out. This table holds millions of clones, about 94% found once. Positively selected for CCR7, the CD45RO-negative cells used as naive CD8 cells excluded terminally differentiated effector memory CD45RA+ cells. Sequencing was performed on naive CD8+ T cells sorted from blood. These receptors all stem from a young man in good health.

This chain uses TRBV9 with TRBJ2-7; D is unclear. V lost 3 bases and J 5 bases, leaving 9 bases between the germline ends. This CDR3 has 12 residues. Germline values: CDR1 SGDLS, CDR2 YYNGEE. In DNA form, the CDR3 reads TGTGCCAGCAGCGCCCTCCACCACGAGCAGTACTTC. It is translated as CASSALHHEQYF.

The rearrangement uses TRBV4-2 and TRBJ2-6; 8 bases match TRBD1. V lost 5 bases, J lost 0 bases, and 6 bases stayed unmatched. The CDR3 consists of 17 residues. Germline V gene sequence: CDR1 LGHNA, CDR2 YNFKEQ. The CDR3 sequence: CASSAGTGPSGANVLTF. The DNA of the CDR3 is TGTGCCAGCAGCGCCGGGACAGGACCCTCTGGGGCCAACGTCCTGACTTTC.

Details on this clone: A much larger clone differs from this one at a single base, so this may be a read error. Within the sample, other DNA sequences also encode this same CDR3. In DNA form, the CDR3 reads TGTGCCAGCAGCTTAGGGTTCGAGCAGTACTTC. Its translation is CASSLGFEQYF. The chain is built from TRBV11-2 and TRBJ2-7; D gene unclear. Germline lookup yields CDR1 SGHAT and CDR2 FQNNGV. The CDR3 has 11 residues. V lost 1 base, J lost 6 bases, and 4 bases lay in between.

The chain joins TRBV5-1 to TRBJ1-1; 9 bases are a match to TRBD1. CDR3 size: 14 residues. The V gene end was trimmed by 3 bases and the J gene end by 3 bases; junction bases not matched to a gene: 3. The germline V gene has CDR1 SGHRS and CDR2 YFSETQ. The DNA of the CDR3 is TGCGCCAGCAGCTACCGACAGGGGGACACTGAAGCTTTCTTT. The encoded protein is CASSYRQGDTEAFF.

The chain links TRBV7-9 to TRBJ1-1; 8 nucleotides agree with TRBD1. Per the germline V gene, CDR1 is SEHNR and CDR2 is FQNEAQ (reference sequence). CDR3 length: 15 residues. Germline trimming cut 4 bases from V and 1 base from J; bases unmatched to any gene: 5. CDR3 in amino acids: CASSSYTGGNTEAFF. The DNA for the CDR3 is TGTGCCAGCAGCTCGTATACAGGGGGGAACACTGAAGCTTTCTTT.

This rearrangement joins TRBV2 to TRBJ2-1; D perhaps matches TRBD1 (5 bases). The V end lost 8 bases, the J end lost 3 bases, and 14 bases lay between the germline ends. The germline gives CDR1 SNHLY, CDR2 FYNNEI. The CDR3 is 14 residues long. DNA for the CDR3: TGTGCCAGCCTCGGTTACAGGAACTACAATGAGCAGTTCTTC. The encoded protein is CASLGYRNYNEQFF. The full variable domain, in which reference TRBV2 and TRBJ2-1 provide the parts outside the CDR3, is EPEVTQTPSHQVTQMGQEVILRCVPISNHLYFYWYRQILGQKVEFLVSFYNNEISEKSEIFDDQFSVERPDGSNFTLKIRSTKLEDSAMYFCASLGYRNYNEQFFGPGTRLTVL.

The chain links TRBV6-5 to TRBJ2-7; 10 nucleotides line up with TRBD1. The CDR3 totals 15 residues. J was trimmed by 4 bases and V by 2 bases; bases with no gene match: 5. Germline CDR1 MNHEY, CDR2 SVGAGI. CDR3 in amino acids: CASSYRRQGAYEQYF. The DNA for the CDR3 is TGTGCCAGCAGTTACCGCCGACAGGGGGCTTACGAGCAGTACTTC.

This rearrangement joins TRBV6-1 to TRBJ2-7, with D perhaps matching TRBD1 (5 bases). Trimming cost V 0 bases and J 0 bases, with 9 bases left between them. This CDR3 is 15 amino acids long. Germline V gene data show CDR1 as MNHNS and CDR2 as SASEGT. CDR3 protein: CASSEAPDTSYEQYF. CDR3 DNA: TGTGCCAGCAGTGAAGCGCCGGACACCTCCTACGAGCAGTACTTC.

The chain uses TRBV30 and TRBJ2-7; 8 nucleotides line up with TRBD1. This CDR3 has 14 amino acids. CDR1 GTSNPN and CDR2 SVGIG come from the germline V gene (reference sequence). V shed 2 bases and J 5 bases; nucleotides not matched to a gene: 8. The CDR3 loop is CAWSLGQGINEQYF. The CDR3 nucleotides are TGTGCCTGGAGTCTCGGACAGGGCATCAACGAGCAGTACTTC.

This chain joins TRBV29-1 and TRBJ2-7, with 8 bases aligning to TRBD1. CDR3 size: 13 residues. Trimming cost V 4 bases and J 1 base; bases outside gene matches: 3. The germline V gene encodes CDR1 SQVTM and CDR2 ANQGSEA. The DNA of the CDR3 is TGCAGCGTTGTCCAGGGGGCTTCCTACGAGCAGTACTTC. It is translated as CSVVQGASYEQYF.

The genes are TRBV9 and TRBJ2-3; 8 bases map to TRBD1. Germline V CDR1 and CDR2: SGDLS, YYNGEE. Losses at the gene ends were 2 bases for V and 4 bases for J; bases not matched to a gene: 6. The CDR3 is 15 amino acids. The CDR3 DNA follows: TGTGCCAGCAGCGTTCTACAGGGGGAAGCAGATACGCAGTATTTT. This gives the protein CASSVLQGEADTQYF.

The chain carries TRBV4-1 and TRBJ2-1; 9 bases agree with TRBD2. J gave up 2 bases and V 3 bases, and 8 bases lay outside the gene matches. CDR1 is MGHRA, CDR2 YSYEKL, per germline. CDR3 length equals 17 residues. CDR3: CASSHTIAGEAYNEQFF. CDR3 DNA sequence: TGCGCCAGCAGCCATACTATAGCGGGAGAGGCCTACAATGAGCAGTTCTTC.

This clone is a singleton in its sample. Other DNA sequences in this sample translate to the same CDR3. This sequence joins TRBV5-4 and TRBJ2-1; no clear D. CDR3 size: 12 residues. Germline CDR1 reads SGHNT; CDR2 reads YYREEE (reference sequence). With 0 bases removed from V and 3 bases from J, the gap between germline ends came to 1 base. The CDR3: CASSLVYNEQFF. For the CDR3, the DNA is TGTGCCAGCAGCTTGGTCTACAATGAGCAGTTCTTC.

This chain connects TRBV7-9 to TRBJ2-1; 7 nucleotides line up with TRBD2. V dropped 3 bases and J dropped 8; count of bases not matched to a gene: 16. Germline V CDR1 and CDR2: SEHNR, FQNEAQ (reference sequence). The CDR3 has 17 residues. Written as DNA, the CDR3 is TGTGCCAGCAGCTTTAAATCCGGGACTACCGGCTGGGATGAGCAGTTCTTC. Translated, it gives CASSFKSGTTGWDEQFF.

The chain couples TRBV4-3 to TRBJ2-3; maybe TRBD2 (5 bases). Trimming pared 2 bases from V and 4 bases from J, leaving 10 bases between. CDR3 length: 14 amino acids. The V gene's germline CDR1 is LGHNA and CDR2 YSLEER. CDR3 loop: CASSQSLAADTQYF. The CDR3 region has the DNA TGCGCCAGCAGCCAATCCCTAGCAGCAGATACGCAGTATTTT.

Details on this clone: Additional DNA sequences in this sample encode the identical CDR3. The CDR3 bases are TGTGCCAGCAGCTTAGCAGGCGACTATGGCTACACCTTC. This sequence encodes CASSLAGDYGYTF. The gene calls are TRBV11-2 and TRBJ1-2, with D hard to call. V was cut by 1 base and J by 3 bases, with 6 bases left in between. The CDR3 contains 13 residues. CDR1 is SGHAT and CDR2 is FQNNGV in the germline V gene. The full variable domain, in which reference TRBV11-2 and TRBJ1-2 provide the parts outside the CDR3, is EAGVAQSPRYKIIEKRQSVAFWCNPISGHATLYWYQQILGQGPKLLIQFQNNGVVDDSQLPKDRFSAERLKGVDSTLKIQPAKLEDSAVYLCASSLAGDYGYTFGSGTRLTVV.

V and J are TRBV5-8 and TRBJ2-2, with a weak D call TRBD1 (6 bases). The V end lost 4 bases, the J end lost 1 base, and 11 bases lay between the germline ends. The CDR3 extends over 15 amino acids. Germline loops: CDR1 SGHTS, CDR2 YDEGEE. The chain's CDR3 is CASSRGQKNTGELFF. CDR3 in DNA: TGTGCCAGCAGCCGTGGACAGAAGAACACCGGGGAGCTGTTTTTT.

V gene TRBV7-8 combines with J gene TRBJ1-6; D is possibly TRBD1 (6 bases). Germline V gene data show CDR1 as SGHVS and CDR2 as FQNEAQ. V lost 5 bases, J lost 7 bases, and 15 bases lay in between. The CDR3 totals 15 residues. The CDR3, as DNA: TGTGCCAGCAGCGACGGACAGACCACAAATTCACCCCTCCACTTT. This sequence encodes CASSDGQTTNSPLHF.